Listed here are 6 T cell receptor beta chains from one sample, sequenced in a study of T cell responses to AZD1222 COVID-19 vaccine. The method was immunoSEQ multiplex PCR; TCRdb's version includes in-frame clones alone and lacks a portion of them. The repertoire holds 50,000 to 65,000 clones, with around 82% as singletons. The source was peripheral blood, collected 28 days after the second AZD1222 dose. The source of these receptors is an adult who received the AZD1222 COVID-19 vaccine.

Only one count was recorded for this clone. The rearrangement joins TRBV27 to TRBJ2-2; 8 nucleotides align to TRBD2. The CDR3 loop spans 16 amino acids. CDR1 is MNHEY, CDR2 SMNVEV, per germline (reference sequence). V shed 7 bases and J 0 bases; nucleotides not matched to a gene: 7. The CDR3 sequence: CASKTTGGTNTGELFF. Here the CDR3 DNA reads TGTGCCAGCAAGACTACGGGAGGGACGAACACCGGGGAGCTGTTTTTT.

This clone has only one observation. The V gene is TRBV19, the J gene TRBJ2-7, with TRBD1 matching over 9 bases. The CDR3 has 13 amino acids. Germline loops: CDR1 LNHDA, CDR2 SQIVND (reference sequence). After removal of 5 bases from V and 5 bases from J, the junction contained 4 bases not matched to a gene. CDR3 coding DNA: TGTGCCAGTAGTCTCCGGACAGGGGACGAGCAGTACTTC. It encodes CASSLRTGDEQYF. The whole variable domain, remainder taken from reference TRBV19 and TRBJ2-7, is DGGITQSPKYLFRKEGQNVTLSCEQNLNHDAMYWYRQDPGQGLRLIYYSQIVNDFQKGDIAEGYSVSREKKESFPLTVTSAQKNPTAFYLCASSLRTGDEQYFGPGTRLTVT.

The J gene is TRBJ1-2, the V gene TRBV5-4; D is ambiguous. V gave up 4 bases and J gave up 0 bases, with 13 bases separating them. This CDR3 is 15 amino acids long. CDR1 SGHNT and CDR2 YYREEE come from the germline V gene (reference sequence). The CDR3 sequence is CASSTPTGSNYGYTF. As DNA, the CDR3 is TGTGCCAGCAGCACCCCGACCGGTTCTAACTATGGCTACACCTTC.

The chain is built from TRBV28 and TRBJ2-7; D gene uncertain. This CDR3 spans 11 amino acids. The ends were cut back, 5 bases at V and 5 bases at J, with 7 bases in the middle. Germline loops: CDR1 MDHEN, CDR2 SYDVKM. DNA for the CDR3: TGTGCCAGCAGTCCCGACGACGAGCAGTACTTC. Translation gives CASSPDDEQYF.

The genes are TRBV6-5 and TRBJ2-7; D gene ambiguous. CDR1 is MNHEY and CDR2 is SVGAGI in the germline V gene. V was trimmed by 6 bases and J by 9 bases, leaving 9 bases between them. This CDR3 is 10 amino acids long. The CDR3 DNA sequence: TGTGCCAGCAGGGAGTGGGGGCAGTACTTC. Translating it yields CASREWGQYF.

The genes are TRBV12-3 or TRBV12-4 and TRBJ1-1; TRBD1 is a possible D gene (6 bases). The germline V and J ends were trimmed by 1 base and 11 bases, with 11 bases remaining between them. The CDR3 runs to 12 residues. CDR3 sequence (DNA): TGTGCCAGCAGTTTAGGGGGGGCGAATGCTTTCTTT. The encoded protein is CASSLGGANAFF.